The 29 T cell receptor beta chains below come from one sample, sequenced in a study of cytomegalovirus exposure and HLA in healthy donors. Both 60 Vbeta primers and 13 Jbeta primers went into the PCR. Libraries were prepared by immunoSEQ multiplex PCR; TCRdb keeps only in-frame clonotypes and omits some of them. The sample lists 200,000 or so clones, 76% occurring once. The material sequenced was PBMCs. These receptor sequences come from a man between 18 and 29 years old in good health and CMV-seronegative.

The V and J genes are TRBV9 and TRBJ2-3; 9 nucleotides align to TRBD2. This CDR3 is built from 15 residues. V shed 1 base and J 2 bases; nucleotides not matched to a gene: 2. CDR1 SGDLS and CDR2 YYNGEE come from the germline V gene. This chain's CDR3 is CASSVLAGTTDTQYF. DNA of the CDR3: TGTGCCAGCAGCGTACTAGCGGGGACCACAGATACGCAGTATTTT.

The chain is built from TRBV5-1 and TRBJ1-2; D ambiguous. This CDR3 spans 14 amino acids. Trimming removed 4 bases from V and 6 bases from J, with 16 bases in between. CDR1 and CDR2 (germline): SGHRS, YFSETQ. CDR3 in amino acids: CASSPQRGGNGYTF. In DNA, the CDR3 is TGCGCCAGCAGCCCGCAGCGGGGAGGCAATGGCTACACCTTC. The variable domain in full, with the rest retrieved from reference TRBV5-1 and TRBJ1-2, is KAGVTQTPRYLIKTRGQQVTLSCSPISGHRSVSWYQQTPGQGLQFLFEYFSETQRNKGNFPGRFSGRQFSNSRSEMNVSTLELGDSALYLCASSPQRGGNGYTFGSGTRLTVV.

This chain links TRBV15 with TRBJ2-7; 7 bases fit TRBD1. Germline V gene sequence: CDR1 LNHNV, CDR2 YYDKDF (reference sequence). CDR3 length: 13 amino acids. With V trimmed by 5 bases and J by 5 bases, 6 bases remained unmatched. CDR3 sequence reads: CATSLGGPNEQYF. The CDR3 DNA is TGTGCCACCAGCCTAGGGGGCCCCAACGAGCAGTACTTC. The full variable domain, rest sourced from reference TRBV15 and TRBJ2-7, is DAMVIQNPRYQVTQFGKPVTLSCSQTLNHNVMYWYQQKSSQAPKLLFHYYDKDFNNEADTPDNFQSRRPNTSFCFLDIRSPGLGDTAMYLCATSLGGPNEQYFGPGTRLTVT.

This chain connects TRBV5-1 to TRBJ1-1; no reliable D call. The germline V gene has CDR1 SGHRS and CDR2 YFSETQ. Trimming took 9 bases from V and 0 from J, leaving 24 bases between them. This CDR3 spans 17 amino acids. The CDR3 DNA follows: TGCGCCACCAGGATAGCTAACCCGAGGGATATGAACACTGAAGCTTTCTTT. Amino acid sequence: CATRIANPRDMNTEAFF.

This chain links TRBV7-9 with TRBJ2-1; 7 bases agree with TRBD2. V lost 5 bases, J lost 8 bases, and 12 bases stayed unmatched. The CDR3 spans 15 residues. Germline V gene sequence: CDR1 SEHNR, CDR2 FQNEAQ (reference sequence). DNA of the CDR3: TGTGCCAGCAGCGGCGGGACTACCCGATTAGATGAGCAGTTCTTC. It is translated as CASSGGTTRLDEQFF.

The chain has TRBV10-3 and TRBJ2-7; a possible D gene is TRBD1 (8 bases). This CDR3 contains 15 residues. V was trimmed by 7 bases and J by 2 bases, leaving 18 bases between them. Germline assignment: CDR1 ENHRY and CDR2 SYGVKD. CDR3 coding DNA: TGTGCCATCAACGGACAGGGACTAACTCCCTACGAGCAGTACTTC. Protein sequence: CAINGQGLTPYEQYF.

V and J are TRBV6-5 and TRBJ2-7, with D tentatively TRBD1 (6 bases). There are 13 residues in the CDR3. Germline-derived CDR1 and CDR2 are MNHEY and SVGAGI. V was shortened by 6 bases and J by 7 bases, with 16 bases between the two germline ends. The DNA for the CDR3 is TGTGCCAGCAGGAGGACAGCCTCTGGTGAGCAGTACTTC. Encoded protein: CASRRTASGEQYF.

V and J are TRBV7-3 and TRBJ2-7, with 13 bases that match TRBD2. Germline V gene sequence: CDR1 SGHTA, CDR2 FQGTGA. V was pared by 5 bases and J by 5 bases, with 3 bases of the junction left unmatched. This CDR3 spans 14 amino acids. The chain's CDR3 is CASSPGLAGHEQYF. CDR3 in DNA: TGTGCCAGCAGCCCGGGACTAGCGGGACACGAGCAGTACTTC.

The rearrangement uses TRBV2 and TRBJ2-7; D is ambiguous. The V end lost 6 bases, the J end lost 5 bases, and 11 bases lay between the germline ends. This CDR3 region has 12 residues. The germline V gene has CDR1 SNHLY and CDR2 FYNNEI. The CDR3 coding sequence is TGTGCCAGCAGCCGATCACCTAACGAGCAGTACTTC. Translating gives CASSRSPNEQYF.

J is TRBJ2-1 and V is TRBV5-6; 7 positions match TRBD2. This CDR3 is built from 16 residues. The V gene end was trimmed by 6 bases and the J gene end by 0 bases; junction bases not matched to a gene: 9. Germline CDR1 and CDR2: SGHDT and YYEEEE. CDR3 DNA sequence: TGTGCCAGCATCACGGCCGGGGGGAGCTCCTACAATGAGCAGTTCTTC. This sequence encodes CASITAGGSSYNEQFF.

V and J are TRBV15 and TRBJ1-2, with D possibly TRBD1 on 5 matching bases. CDR3 length equals 14 residues. Per the germline V gene, CDR1 is LNHNV and CDR2 is YYDKDF (reference sequence). With 1 base removed from V and 1 base from J, the gap between germline ends came to 7 bases. CDR3 DNA sequence: TGTGCCACCAGCAGAGGACAGATTAACTATGGCTACACCTTC. The encoded protein is CATSRGQINYGYTF.

The genes are TRBV28 and TRBJ1-1; 7 bases fit TRBD1. The CDR3 is made up of 16 amino acids. J gave up 1 base and V 4 bases, and 9 bases lay outside the gene matches. The germline V gene has CDR1 MDHEN and CDR2 SYDVKM. This CDR3 is CASSSHPGTANTEAFF. The CDR3 region has the DNA TGTGCCAGCAGTTCCCACCCGGGGACAGCGAACACTGAAGCTTTCTTT.

The chain is built from TRBV27 and TRBJ2-7; 11 bases map to TRBD2. CDR3 length: 15 amino acids. Losses at the gene ends were 3 bases for V and 3 bases for J; bases not matched to a gene: 4. The germline V gene encodes CDR1 MNHEY and CDR2 SMNVEV (reference sequence). The CDR3 DNA reads as TGTGCCAGCAGTTTGGGACTAGCGGAGAGCTACGAGCAGTACTTC. Translating it yields CASSLGLAESYEQYF.

This chain joins TRBV18 and TRBJ2-7; 11 nucleotides line up with TRBD2. The germline CDR1 and CDR2 sequences are KGHSH and LQKENI. The CDR3 runs 17 residues. With V trimmed by 3 bases and J by 0 bases, 7 bases remained unmatched. The chain's CDR3 is CASSPHPTSGDSYEQYF. In DNA, the CDR3 is TGTGCCAGCTCACCCCACCCGACTAGCGGGGACTCCTACGAGCAGTACTTC.

This chain connects TRBV18 to TRBJ2-3; D is possibly TRBD2 (6 bases). Trimming cost V 3 bases and J 6 bases, with 10 bases left between them. CDR3 size: 13 residues. Germline lookup yields CDR1 KGHSH and CDR2 LQKENI. The CDR3 here is CASSPPAGDTQYF. As DNA, the CDR3 is TGTGCCAGCTCACCTCCGGCGGGGGATACGCAGTATTTT.

The chain uses TRBV9 and TRBJ2-7; D is unclear. Germline V CDR1 and CDR2: SGDLS, YYNGEE. V lost 5 bases to trimming and J lost 3 bases, with 12 bases between them. CDR3 length equals 13 residues. DNA for the CDR3: TGTGCCAGCAGTAAGCAACCACTCTACGAGCAGTACTTC. The encoded protein is CASSKQPLYEQYF. The whole variable domain, remainder taken from reference TRBV9 and TRBJ2-7, is DSGVTQTPKHLITATGQRVTLRCSPRSGDLSVYWYQQSLDQGLQFLIQYYNGEERAKGNILERFSAQQFPDLHSELNLSSLELGDSALYFCASSKQPLYEQYFGPGTRLTVT.

The rearrangement uses TRBV9 and TRBJ1-1, with TRBD1 matching 7 bases. The CDR3 has 15 residues. Germline V gene lookup returns CDR1 SGDLS and CDR2 YYNGEE. Germline trimming cut 4 bases from V and 2 bases from J; bases unmatched to any gene: 8. The CDR3 loop is CASSTRQGINTEAFF. The CDR3 region has the DNA TGTGCCAGCAGCACCCGACAGGGAATAAACACTGAAGCTTTCTTT.

This sequence joins TRBV28 and TRBJ2-1; 13 positions match TRBD2. Germline V gene sequence: CDR1 MDHEN, CDR2 SYDVKM. The V segment lost 10 bases and the J segment 10 bases; nucleotides outside the gene matches: 10. The CDR3 loop spans 14 amino acids. The CDR3 DNA reads as TGTGCCACCTTACTAGCGGGAGGGCCGGGAGAGCAGTTCTTC. Translated: CATLLAGGPGEQFF. The entire variable domain, with the rest obtained from reference TRBV28 and TRBJ2-1, is as follows: DVKVTQSSRYLVKRTGEKVFLECVQDMDHENMFWYRQDPGLGLRLIYFSYDVKMKEKGDIPEGYSVSREKKERFSLILESASTNQTSMYLCATLLAGGPGEQFFGPGTRLTVL.

The V gene is TRBV30, the J gene TRBJ1-4; 9 nucleotides agree with TRBD1. V gave up 3 bases and J gave up 7 bases; unmatched junction bases: 6. This CDR3 spans 14 amino acids. The germline gives CDR1 GTSNPN, CDR2 SVGIG (reference sequence). For the CDR3, the DNA is TGTGCCTGGAGGAGGGACAGGGCATCTGAAAAACTGTTTTTT. Translating gives CAWRRDRASEKLFF. Drawing the rest from reference TRBV30 and TRBJ1-4, the complete variable domain is SQTIHQWPATLVQPVGSPLSLECTVEGTSNPNLYWYRQAAGRGLQLLFYSVGIGQISSEVPQNLSASRPQDRQFILSSKKLLLSDSGFYLCAWRRDRASEKLFFGSGTQLSVL.

The chain links TRBV29-1 to TRBJ1-1; 7 bases are shared with TRBD1. Germline V gene sequence: CDR1 SQVTM, CDR2 ANQGSEA. The junction had 8 bases not matched to a gene; V was cut back by 7 bases and J by 6 bases. The CDR3 extends over 12 amino acids. The CDR3 spells CSGSGGSAEAFF. The CDR3 DNA sequence: TGCAGCGGATCAGGGGGGTCGGCTGAAGCTTTCTTT.

J is TRBJ1-1 and V is TRBV29-1; maybe TRBD1 (6 bases). The CDR3 is 13 amino acids. Trimming took off 7 bases at V and 1 base at J, with 13 bases between the two ends. Germline V gene sequence: CDR1 SQVTM, CDR2 ANQGSEA. The CDR3 spells CSADRNENTEAFF. CDR3 sequence (DNA): TGCAGCGCTGACAGGAATGAGAACACTGAAGCTTTCTTT.

V usage is TRBV9 and J usage is TRBJ2-1, with D uncertain. This CDR3 contains 15 residues. The V end lost 3 bases, the J end lost 2 bases, and 12 bases lay between the germline ends. The germline V gene encodes CDR1 SGDLS and CDR2 YYNGEE. The CDR3 is CASSAQGATYNEQFF. DNA of the CDR3: TGTGCCAGCAGCGCCCAAGGAGCAACCTACAATGAGCAGTTCTTC.

This clone was seen a handful of times. J is TRBJ2-1 and V is TRBV19; 10 bases are a match to TRBD2. CDR3 length: 15 residues. The J segment lost 7 bases and the V segment lost 2 bases, leaving 5 bases of the junction unmatched. Per the germline V gene, CDR1 is LNHDA and CDR2 is SQIVND (reference sequence). The CDR3 spells CASSILAGVENEQFF. Here the CDR3 DNA reads TGTGCCAGTAGTATACTAGCGGGAGTTGAAAATGAGCAGTTCTTC.

This chain links TRBV13 with TRBJ2-1; 8 bases are a match to TRBD1. The germline V gene encodes CDR1 PRHDT and CDR2 FYEKMQ (reference sequence). The CDR3 loop spans 15 amino acids. V lost 4 bases and J lost 6; bases outside the gene matches: 8. CDR3 in DNA: TGTGCCAGCAGCTCGGACAGGGAAGTTTCCAATGAGCAGTTCTTC. Residues: CASSSDREVSNEQFF. Full variable domain (outside the CDR3, taken from reference TRBV13 and TRBJ2-1): AAGVIQSPRHLIKEKRETATLKCYPIPRHDTVYWYQQGPGQDPQFLISFYEKMQSDKGSIPDRFSAQQFSDYHSELNMSSLELGDSALYFCASSSDREVSNEQFFGPGTRLTVL.

The gene calls are TRBV6-5 and TRBJ2-7, with TRBD1 identical over 8 bases. Trimming cost V 2 bases and J 3 bases; bases outside gene matches: 6. The CDR3 is 15 amino acids. Germline V CDR1 and CDR2: MNHEY, SVGAGI. This CDR3 reads CASSYGGQESYEQYF. DNA for the CDR3: TGTGCCAGCAGTTACGGGGGACAGGAAAGCTACGAGCAGTACTTC.

On this clone: Other nucleotide sequences in the sample specify the same CDR3. This sequence joins TRBV15 and TRBJ1-2, with D uncertain. The CDR3 spans 14 residues. V was pared by 0 bases and J by 4 bases, with 9 bases between. Germline loops: CDR1 LNHNV, CDR2 YYDKDF (reference sequence). For the CDR3, the DNA is TGTGCCACCAGCAGAGATCGGGGTTCCTATGGCTACACCTTC. Protein: CATSRDRGSYGYTF. Variable domain in full (rest from reference TRBV15 and TRBJ1-2): DAMVIQNPRYQVTQFGKPVTLSCSQTLNHNVMYWYQQKSSQAPKLLFHYYDKDFNNEADTPDNFQSRRPNTSFCFLDIRSPGLGDTAMYLCATSRDRGSYGYTFGSGTRLTVV.

The CDR3 DNA sequence: TGTGCCAGCAGCGTAGTGGCAAACTCCTACAATGAGCAGTTCTTC. It is translated as CASSVVANSYNEQFF. The chain carries TRBV9 and TRBJ2-1; D is uncertain. Germline V gives CDR1 SGDLS, CDR2 YYNGEE. V lost 0 bases and J lost 0, with 7 bases in between. CDR3 length: 15 residues.

This clone showed up just once. Written as DNA, the CDR3 is TGTGCCAGCAGTTACACACTAGCGGGAGGTTGGGATGAGCAGTTCTTC. It is translated as CASSYTLAGGWDEQFF. V is TRBV6-5 and J is TRBJ2-1; 12 nucleotides agree with TRBD2. J was trimmed by 8 bases and V by 2 bases; bases with no gene match: 7. Per the germline V gene, CDR1 is MNHEY and CDR2 is SVGAGI. The CDR3 totals 16 residues.

As to this clone: A read error may produce the germline difference seen at one junction end. V and J are TRBV7-7 and TRBJ2-5; D gene unclear. The germline CDR1 and CDR2 sequences are SSHAT and FNYEAQ (reference sequence). CDR3 length equals 14 residues. CDR3 in amino acids: CASSLSPASETQYF. CDR3 in DNA: TGTGCTAGCAGCTTATCTCCAGCGTCAGAGACCCAGTACTTC. Variable domain in full (rest from reference TRBV7-7 and TRBJ2-5): GAGVSQSPRYKVTKRGQDVTLRCDPISSHATLYWYQQALGQGPEFLTYFNYEAQPDKSGLPSDRFSAERPEGSISTLTIQRTEQRDSAMYRCASSLSPASETQYFGPGTRLLVL.